The rows below give T cell receptor beta chains drawn from one sample of a study of T cell clones after liver transplantation. Some clones are missing from TCRdb's copy, which holds only in-frame ones; the method was immunoSEQ multiplex PCR. The repertoire holds about 51,000 clones, 85% to 90% seen once, with around 14% in the top ten. Sequencing was performed on CD8+ T cells from blood, taken 12 months after liver transplant. These TCRs come from a human patient who received a liver transplant. Some T cells may originate from the graft donor. Both conserved end residues are part of each CDR3. Fields, in order: V gene, J gene, D gene, clone size, CDR3 protein, CDR3 DNA. The D gene is left open where the match is weak. Expanded clones get a size class; other rows say once, few or many, or leave the size out.

TRBV5-5	TRBJ2-7	.	.	CASSLRGTAYEQYF	TGTGCCAGCAGCTTACGCGGGACAGCCTACGAGCAGTACTTC
TRBV9	TRBJ2-1	.	.	CASSVVGGHNEQFF	TGTGCCAGCAGCGTAGTGGGGGGGCACAATGAGCAGTTCTTC
TRBV11-2	TRBJ2-1	TRBD1	.	CASSLFPGQGGNEQFF	TGTGCCAGCAGCTTGTTCCCGGGACAGGGGGGCAATGAGCAGTTCTTC
TRBV28	TRBJ2-7	TRBD1	.	CASSPGTGPYYYEQYF	TGTGCCAGCAGTCCAGGGACAGGGCCTTACTACTACGAGCAGTACTTC
TRBV13	TRBJ2-1	TRBD2	.	CASSSGTSGVGRYNEQFF	TGTGCCAGCAGCTCTGGGACTAGCGGGGTGGGGCGCTACAATGAGCAGTTCTTC
TRBV7-8	TRBJ1-5	.	.	CASSLQAGPEPQHF	TGTGCCAGCAGCTTGCAGGCCGGGCCGGAGCCCCAGCATTTT
TRBV18	TRBJ2-7	TRBD1	.	CASSPPVAGQGPGEQYF	TGTGCCAGCTCACCGCCGGTTGCGGGACAGGGTCCGGGAGAGCAGTACTTC
TRBV11-1	TRBJ1-1	TRBD1	.	CASSLGRQGKSEAFF	TGTGCCAGCAGCTTAGGAAGACAGGGAAAAAGTGAAGCTTTCTTT
TRBV10-3	TRBJ2-2	.	.	CAISDSAYTGELFF	TGTGCCATCAGTGATAGCGCATACACCGGGGAGCTGTTTTTT
TRBV28	TRBJ1-1	TRBD1	.	CASSLNRGGTEAFF	TGTGCCAGCAGCCTGAACAGGGGAGGCACTGAAGCTTTCTTT
TRBV2	TRBJ2-2	.	.	CASIVSTGELFF	TGTGCCAGCATAGTTAGCACCGGGGAGCTGTTTTTT
TRBV11-2	TRBJ2-7	.	.	CASSFEGTYEQYF	TGTGCCAGCAGCTTTGAGGGTACCTACGAGCAGTACTTC
TRBV6-1	TRBJ1-5	.	once	CASSERRQHQPQHF	TGTGCCAGCAGTGAACGGAGACAGCATCAGCCCCAGCATTTT
TRBV7-9	TRBJ2-2	TRBD1	.	CASSRQGDDTGELFF	TGTGCCAGCAGCCGACAGGGGGATGACACCGGGGAGCTGTTTTTT
TRBV2	TRBJ1-2	.	.	CASSVSRGANYGYTF	TGTGCCAGCAGTGTTTCCCGGGGAGCGAACTATGGCTACACCTTC